This TCR beta chain was captured by sequencing in a study of T cell changes during pregnancy in multiple sclerosis. Trimming took 0 bases from V and 4 from J; bases not matched to a gene: 3. The CDR3 is 16 amino acids. Germline CDR1 is MNHNY and CDR2 is SVGAGI (reference sequence). Produced via immunoSEQ multiplex PCR; TCRdb's table is partial and in-frame only. Among about 130,000 clones listed, about 96% were seen once. V usage is TRBV6-6 and J usage is TRBJ2-1, with 10 bases that match TRBD2. The sample in question was peripheral blood, obtained after pregnancy. The receptor's source is a female donor with multiple sclerosis, enrolled in a pregnancy study. CDR3 region: CASSYSTLAGYNEQFF. The CDR3 DNA is TGTGCCAGCAGTTACTCGACACTAGCGGGGTACAATGAGCAGTTCTTC.